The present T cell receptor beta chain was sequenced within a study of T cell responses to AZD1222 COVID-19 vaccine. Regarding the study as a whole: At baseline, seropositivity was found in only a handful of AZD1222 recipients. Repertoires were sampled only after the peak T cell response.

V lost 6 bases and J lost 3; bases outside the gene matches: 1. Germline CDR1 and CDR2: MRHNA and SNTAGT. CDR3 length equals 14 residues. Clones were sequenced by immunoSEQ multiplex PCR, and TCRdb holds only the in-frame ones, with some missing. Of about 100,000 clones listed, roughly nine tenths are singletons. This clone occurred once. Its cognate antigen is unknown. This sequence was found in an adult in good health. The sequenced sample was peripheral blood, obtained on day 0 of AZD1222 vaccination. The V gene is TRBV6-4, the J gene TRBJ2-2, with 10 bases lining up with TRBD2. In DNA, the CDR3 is TGTGCCAGCAGGCTAGCGGGAGACACCGGGGAGCTGTTTTTT. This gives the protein CASRLAGDTGELFF.